The clone carrying this T cell receptor beta chain turned up a few times. The antigen is unknown. The data were obtained in a study of T cell repertoires in cytomegalovirus infection. Study-level background: Used in the study were CMV epitopes, some recently identified and HLA-C-restricted, others well-studied and HLA-B-restricted. Based on public TCR beta signatures, there were indications of CMV infection and of a matching HLA type. Study-wide results and limits: Carriers of CMV and the relevant HLA type were discriminated by public TCR beta frequency. Dominating the ex vivo response were TCR beta clonotypes that were CMV-specific and HLA-C-restricted.

TCRdb ran MiXCR on the reads and lists one entry per CDR3 protein. The repertoire holds about 480,000 distinct CDR3 sequences, with 30% to 40% as singletons. Germline V gene lookup returns CDR1 SGHTS and CDR2 YDEGEE. The CDR3 sequence is 14 residues long. V dropped 4 bases and J dropped 0 bases, with 8 bases sitting between them. The sample consisted of cultured PBMCs, taken from culture after CMV antigen stimulation. The receptor was isolated from a human donor in good health (CMV status not recorded). Some clones in this sample may be carry-over from other donors' samples. The genes are TRBV5-8 and TRBJ1-5; the D is unclear. Written as DNA, the CDR3 is TGTGCCAGCAGCGACGAAGATAGCAATCAGCCCCAGCATTTT. Protein product: CASSDEDSNQPQHF.